The source of this T cell receptor beta chain is a study of spatial heterogeneity in lung cancer. Study at large: Mean representation of each unique TCR and UMI combination in the raw reads exceeded ten occurrences. General observations from the study: Circulating ubiquitous expanded tumor TCRs were observed more frequently at resection than at follow-up.

About this clonotype: Its antigen is as yet unknown.

Sample time point: sample taken at primary tumor resection. Material for sequencing was whole RNA from tumor, nontumor lung or frozen PBMC, left unsorted. The cohort: 70 to 85 early-stage, untreated non-small cell lung cancer patients. TCR cDNA molecules were tagged individually, and each one carried a unique molecular identifier. TCRdb ran MiXCR on the 5' RACE reads and lists one entry per CDR3 protein. This table has 85,000 to 100,000 distinct CDR3 sequences, about an eighth appearing once. V dropped 0 bases and J dropped 3; count of bases not matched to a gene: 2. The CDR3 is 15 residues long. Germline lookup yields CDR1 SGHVS and CDR2 FNYEAQ.

This receptor was taken from a male donor with early-stage non-small cell lung cancer. The J gene is TRBJ1-1, the V gene TRBV7-6, with 9 positions matching TRBD1. This sample comprised PBMCs, obtained at surgery. This chain's CDR3 is CASSLARTGDTEAFF. CDR3 sequence (DNA): TGTGCCAGCAGCTTAGCAAGGACAGGGGACACTGAAGCTTTCTTT.